This section outlines one TCR beta chain sequence together with its context. The antigen remains undetermined. The sample is drawn from a study of cytomegalovirus exposure and HLA in healthy donors. The PCR contained 60 Vbeta and 13 Jbeta primers. The table came from immunoSEQ multiplex PCR; TCRdb's copy has only in-frame clones and leaves some out. The top ten hold about 1.2% of the sample, which has 120,000 to 150,000 clones, around 72% seen once. CDR3 length: 14 residues. CDR1 and CDR2 from the germline V gene are SGDLS and YYNGEE. V was clipped by 3 bases and J by 5 bases; unmatched bases: 2. Broader study findings: Beyond CMV serostatus, there was no information to go on about immune exposure.

The source is a middle-aged woman in good health and CMV-seronegative. The sample was PBMCs. The chain employs TRBV9 and TRBJ2-3; 11 nucleotides align to TRBD2. As DNA, the CDR3 is TGTGCCAGCAGCGCTAGCGGGGGGTTAGATACGCAGTATTTT. Encoded protein: CASSASGGLDTQYF. Combining the CDR3 with reference TRBV9 and TRBJ2-3 gives the whole variable domain DSGVTQTPKHLITATGQRVTLRCSPRSGDLSVYWYQQSLDQGLQFLIQYYNGEERAKGNILERFSAQQFPDLHSELNLSSLELGDSALYFCASSASGGLDTQYFGPGTRLTVL.